Below, one T cell receptor beta chain is given with its context. As handled by the study authors: Reference gene primer amplification yielded estimated nucleated cell counts. The data were produced by immunoSEQ multiplex PCR, yet TCRdb's version contains in-frame clones alone and is incomplete. V and J calls and clone size come straight from that table; D and trimming were deduced from the DNA. This table has a few hundred thousand clones, about 88% appearing once. The data derive from a study of blood T cell repertoires in COVID-19. CDR3 length: 13 amino acids. Between the trimmed V and J ends, which lost 0 bases and 8 bases, there was a span of 7 bases. The germline V gene has CDR1 LGHNA and CDR2 YNFKEQ. Enrollment of patients from Seattle took place during active infection, with longitudinal follow-up.

Input material: peripheral blood. This chain links TRBV4-2 with TRBJ1-4; maybe TRBD1 (5 bases). The receptor comes from a woman aged 60-75 years with COVID-19, enrolled during active disease. CDR3 nucleotide sequence: TGTGCCAGCAGCCAAGAACAGGAGGAAAAACTGTTTTTT. It encodes CASSQEQEEKLFF.